This entry lists 27 T cell receptor beta chains sequenced from one sample in a study of shared clonotypes between healthy human individuals. Measured with immunoSEQ multiplex PCR; TCRdb has only the in-frame clones, and not every one. The profile covers about 2.3 million clones, with about 92% appearing a single time and 0.35% to 0.5% taken by the ten largest. Sequencing was done on a sample of naive CD4+ T cells from PBMCs. Subset described: CD45RA+ positively selected. Source of these receptors: a man aged 18 to 35 in good health. Some clones in this sample may be carry-over from other donors' samples.

This clone was seen only once. The rearrangement uses TRBV7-2 and TRBJ2-5, with D perhaps matching TRBD2 (6 bases). Looked up from germline, CDR1 is SGHTA and CDR2 is FQGNSA. The CDR3 runs 15 residues. Trimming stripped 1 base from V and 2 bases from J, with 11 bases between. The CDR3: CASSLDYGGQETQYF. CDR3 DNA sequence: TGTGCCAGCAGCTTAGACTACGGGGGTCAAGAGACCCAGTACTTC.

This clone showed up just once. The chain combines TRBV5-1 with TRBJ2-1; D might be TRBD1 (6 bases). CDR1 is SGHRS and CDR2 is YFSETQ in the germline V gene. This CDR3 is built from 15 residues. V shed 3 bases and J shed 5 bases, with 15 bases lying between them. CDR3 bases: TGCGCCAGCAGCTCCGGACAGAGCCTCGACAATGAGCAGTTCTTC. It is translated as CASSSGQSLDNEQFF.

This sequence joins TRBV6-1 and TRBJ1-1, with 9 bases identical to TRBD1. The CDR3 totals 15 residues. The V segment lost 3 bases and the J segment 5 bases; nucleotides outside the gene matches: 7. CDR1 is MNHNS, CDR2 SASEGT, per germline. CDR3 coding DNA: TGTGCCAGCAGTGATAGGGGACAGGGAAGGACTGAAGCTTTCTTT. Protein: CASSDRGQGRTEAFF.

This clone was counted a single time. J is TRBJ2-7 and V is TRBV4-1, with 10 bases that match TRBD1. Per germline, CDR1 MGHRA and CDR2 YSYEKL. The CDR3 is 16 residues long. J gave up 4 bases and V 3 bases, and 9 bases lay outside the gene matches. In nucleotides, the CDR3 is TGCGCCAGCAGCCATCCCGACAGGGGGCGGGGATACGAGCAGTACTTC. This encodes CASSHPDRGRGYEQYF.

The rearrangement links TRBV6-1 to TRBJ1-1, with D unresolved. The germline V and J ends were trimmed by 1 base and 11 bases, with 17 bases remaining between them. The length of the CDR3 is 14 residues. The germline V gene has CDR1 MNHNS and CDR2 SASEGT. Written as DNA, the CDR3 is TGTGCCAGCAGTGAAGTTCCGCAGGCGGGTCGGGCTTTCTTT. Amino acids: CASSEVPQAGRAFF.

In the case of this clone: The same CDR3 can be traced to other DNA sequences in this sample. The chain carries TRBV6-5 and TRBJ2-7; the D gene is possibly TRBD1 (5 bases). This CDR3 contains 13 residues. Trimming stripped 8 bases from V and 1 base from J, with 12 bases between. Germline lookup yields CDR1 MNHEY and CDR2 SVGAGI. As DNA, the CDR3 is TGTGCCAGCTCTTACAGGTTTTCCTACGAGCAGTACTTC. Translated: CASSYRFSYEQYF.

The chain joins TRBV2 to TRBJ2-1, with 9 bases lining up with TRBD1. After removal of 8 bases from V and 5 bases from J, the junction contained 10 bases not matched to a gene. This CDR3 spans 15 amino acids. Germline loops: CDR1 SNHLY, CDR2 FYNNEI. The CDR3 DNA sequence: TGTGCCAGCTCCAGGTACAGGGGGCTTGACAATGAGCAGTTCTTC. Translating it yields CASSRYRGLDNEQFF.

Details on this clone: The same CDR3 can be traced to other DNA sequences in this sample. V and J are TRBV28 and TRBJ1-5; the D gene is possibly TRBD1 (5 bases). The V and J ends lost 6 bases and 4 bases respectively, with 13 bases between them. The CDR3 extends over 14 amino acids. Germline V gene lookup returns CDR1 MDHEN and CDR2 SYDVKM. The CDR3 bases are TGTGCCAGCAGCCTCGGGGGGGGGAATCAGCCCCAGCATTTT. This encodes CASSLGGGNQPQHF.

The genes are TRBV27 and TRBJ1-2, with 9 positions matching TRBD1. This CDR3 is 11 amino acids long. The junction had 1 base not matched to a gene; V was cut back by 10 bases and J by 4 bases. CDR1 is MNHEY, CDR2 SMNVEV, per germline (reference sequence). The CDR3 nucleotides are TGTGCCATGGACAGGGGCTATGGCTACACCTTC. The encoded protein is CAMDRGYGYTF.

This clone is a singleton in its sample. The chain couples TRBV27 to TRBJ2-6; D may correspond to TRBD1 or TRBD2 (5 bases each). This CDR3 is built from 15 residues. Looked up from germline, CDR1 is MNHEY and CDR2 is SMNVEV (reference sequence). V lost 5 bases to trimming and J lost 4 bases, with 12 bases between them. The CDR3: CASSGTRTGANVLTF. CDR3 bases: TGTGCCAGCAGTGGAACTAGGACAGGGGCCAACGTCCTGACTTTC. The whole variable domain, filled in from reference TRBV27 and TRBJ2-6, reads EAQVTQNPRYLITVTGKKLTVTCSQNMNHEYMSWYRQDPGLGLRQIYYSMNVEVTDKGDVPEGYKVSRKEKRNFPLILESPSPNQTSLYFCASSGTRTGANVLTFGAGSRLTVL.

V gene TRBV4-2 combines with J gene TRBJ2-4, with D possibly being TRBD1 (6 bases). Germline V gives CDR1 LGHNA, CDR2 YNFKEQ. The CDR3 is made up of 12 amino acids. V lost 6 bases, J lost 5 bases, and 8 bases lay in between. CDR3 in DNA: TGTGCCAGCAGAGGGACACAAAACATTCAGTACTTC. Translation gives CASRGTQNIQYF.

The chain carries TRBV27 and TRBJ2-7; D remains ambiguous. This CDR3 contains 15 residues. Germline CDR1 MNHEY, CDR2 SMNVEV (reference sequence). The V end lost 1 base, the J end lost 2 bases, and 12 bases lay between the germline ends. CDR3 amino acids: CASSLYSFSPYEQYF. DNA for the CDR3: TGTGCCAGCAGTTTATACTCATTCTCGCCCTACGAGCAGTACTTC.

Comments on this clone: Other DNA variants within this sample encode the same CDR3. The V gene is TRBV20-1, the J gene TRBJ2-1; the D is unclear. Trimming left V 5 bases short and J 4 bases short, with 3 bases between. The CDR3 extends over 10 amino acids. CDR1 and CDR2 from the germline V gene are DFQATT and SNEGSKA (reference sequence). The CDR3 loop reads CSAHYNEQFF. For the CDR3, the DNA is TGCAGTGCTCATTACAATGAGCAGTTCTTC.

This rearrangement joins TRBV10-3 to TRBJ2-3, with 9 bases fitting TRBD1. V shed 6 bases, J shed 8 bases, and the junction held 9 bases outside the gene matches. Germline-derived CDR1 and CDR2 are ENHRY and SYGVKD. The length of the CDR3 is 14 residues. Here the CDR3 DNA reads TGTGCCATCAGCTCGACCGGGACAGGGACTACGCAGTATTTT. Translated: CAISSTGTGTTQYF.

This chain connects TRBV27 to TRBJ2-5; the D gene is possibly TRBD1 (6 bases). V dropped 5 bases and J dropped 7 bases, with 14 bases sitting between them. Germline CDR1 MNHEY, CDR2 SMNVEV (reference sequence). The CDR3 has 13 amino acids. The CDR3 DNA follows: TGTGCCAGCAGTAAACAGGAGACAGGGACCCAGTACTTC. It is translated as CASSKQETGTQYF.

The chain has TRBV28 and TRBJ1-4; D is ambiguous. This CDR3 has 15 residues. The germline V gene encodes CDR1 MDHEN and CDR2 SYDVKM. The V gene lost 1 base and the J gene lost 4 bases, with 10 bases spanning the gap. The DNA for the CDR3 is TGTGCCAGCAGTTTATATCGTCGGAGTAATGAAAAACTGTTTTTT. Encoded protein: CASSLYRRSNEKLFF.

The J gene is TRBJ1-4, the V gene TRBV7-9, with 9 nucleotides matching TRBD1. With 7 bases clipped from V and 4 bases from J, the junction kept 4 bases outside the gene matches. Germline CDR1 is SEHNR and CDR2 is FQNEAQ (reference sequence). The CDR3 spans 14 residues. CDR3 coding DNA: TGTGCCAGCACGCGACAGGGGGGTAATGAAAAACTGTTTTTT. Translation: CASTRQGGNEKLFF.

This clone was counted once. The chain recombines TRBV29-1 with TRBJ2-7; D is unclear. The CDR3 is 14 amino acids. V was clipped by 5 bases and J by 0 bases, with 14 bases between them. The germline V gene has CDR1 SQVTM and CDR2 ANQGSEA. In DNA, the CDR3 is TGCAGCGTTACGGGCAGGAGCCGCTCCTACGAGCAGTACTTC. As protein: CSVTGRSRSYEQYF.

This clone was observed a single time. The chain couples TRBV10-3 to TRBJ1-1, with a weak D call TRBD1 (6 bases). Germline loops: CDR1 ENHRY, CDR2 SYGVKD. V was trimmed by 3 bases and J by 7 bases, leaving 12 bases between them. The CDR3 consists of 13 residues. The CDR3, as DNA: TGTGCCATCAGTGACCGGACAGTCCTTGAAGCTTTCTTT. Translating it yields CAISDRTVLEAFF.

The V gene is TRBV28, the J gene TRBJ1-6; no clear D gene. This CDR3 has 15 residues. Germline V gene data show CDR1 as MDHEN and CDR2 as SYDVKM. V was clipped by 5 bases and J by 8 bases, with 16 bases between them. The CDR3 is CASSQFRAVDSPLHF. The CDR3 coding sequence is TGTGCCAGCAGTCAGTTCCGGGCTGTGGATTCACCCCTCCACTTT. Drawing the rest from reference TRBV28 and TRBJ1-6, the complete variable domain is DVKVTQSSRYLVKRTGEKVFLECVQDMDHENMFWYRQDPGLGLRLIYFSYDVKMKEKGDIPEGYSVSREKKERFSLILESASTNQTSMYLCASSQFRAVDSPLHFGNGTRLTVT.

The sample holds a few counts of this clone. CDR3 protein: CASSPRTVENTGELFF. The CDR3 DNA reads TGTGCCAGCAGTCCACGGACAGTTGAGAACACCGGGGAGCTGTTTTTT. The V and J genes are TRBV27 and TRBJ2-2; tentative D call: TRBD1 (6 bases). Germline V CDR1 and CDR2: MNHEY, SMNVEV (reference sequence). The V end was cut by 5 bases, the J end by 1 base, with 14 bases between. The CDR3 spans 16 residues.

This rearrangement joins TRBV30 to TRBJ1-5; maybe TRBD1 (6 bases). The V end lost 5 bases, the J end lost 3 bases, and 11 bases lay between the germline ends. The germline V gene encodes CDR1 GTSNPN and CDR2 SVGIG (reference sequence). CDR3 length equals 13 residues. For the CDR3, the DNA is TGTGCCTGGGGAGGACAGTACAATCAGCCCCAGCATTTT. Translating it yields CAWGGQYNQPQHF.

The V call is TRBV5-1, the J call TRBJ2-7; the D is unclear. The germline V gene has CDR1 SGHRS and CDR2 YFSETQ. The CDR3 spans 13 residues. V dropped 0 bases and J dropped 9 bases, with 13 bases sitting between them. This CDR3 is CASSLGELAGQYF. DNA of the CDR3: TGCGCCAGCAGCTTGGGTGAATTGGCAGGGCAGTACTTC.

The gene calls are TRBV15 and TRBJ1-1; perhaps TRBD1 as D (6 bases). Looked up from germline, CDR1 is LNHNV and CDR2 is YYDKDF (reference sequence). The CDR3 consists of 14 residues. Trimming left V 5 bases short and J 1 base short, with 11 bases between. CDR3 DNA sequence: TGTGCCACCAGCGCCAGGGACACGAACACTGAAGCTTTCTTT. Translated: CATSARDTNTEAFF.

CDR3 region: CASSYSPSWRAEEQFF. CDR3 bases: TGTGCCAGCAGTTACTCCCCTAGCTGGAGGGCCGAGGAGCAGTTCTTC. The chain joins TRBV6-5 to TRBJ2-1, with a weak D call TRBD2 (6 bases). Germline V lookup: CDR1 MNHEY, CDR2 SVGAGI. CDR3 size: 16 residues. V gave up 0 bases and J gave up 10 bases, with 19 bases separating them.

The V gene is TRBV5-1, the J gene TRBJ2-3; D is perhaps TRBD2 (6 bases). Looked up from germline, CDR1 is SGHRS and CDR2 is YFSETQ. The CDR3 spans 17 residues. V dropped 2 bases and J dropped 1 base, with 17 bases sitting between them. The CDR3 sequence is CASSFQPRLDGTDTQYF. The DNA for the CDR3 is TGCGCCAGCAGCTTCCAACCTAGACTAGATGGCACAGATACGCAGTATTTT.

The rearrangement uses TRBV5-1 and TRBJ2-1; 9 bases are a match to TRBD2. Unmatched junction bases numbered 5, after V lost 4 bases and J lost 3 bases. Germline V gene data show CDR1 as SGHRS and CDR2 as YFSETQ. The CDR3 contains 15 residues. Here the CDR3 reads CASSQDSGSYNEQFF. CDR3 nucleotide sequence: TGCGCCAGCAGCCAAGATAGCGGGAGCTACAATGAGCAGTTCTTC.